A selection of T cell receptor beta chains follows, all from one sample in a study of cytomegalovirus exposure and HLA in healthy donors. Assay used: immunoSEQ multiplex PCR; TCRdb lists only in-frame clones, some missing. The table records 130,000 or so clones, more than 75% of them present only once. Material for sequencing was PBMCs. These receptors all come from a woman in her twenties or thirties in good health and CMV-seronegative. Both conserved end residues are part of each CDR3. The D gene is left open where the match is weak. Clone size is not always given. Where it is, it says once, few, many or a class for expanded clones.

NA,TRBJ2-3,NA,TRBV5-4,CASSLGGRGDTQYF,TGTGCCAGCAGCTTAGGTGGGCGCGGGGATACGCAGTATTTT
once,TRBJ1-3,TRBD1,TRBV5-6,CASSLRQGRPGNTIYF,TGTGCCAGCAGCTTACGACAGGGGAGGCCTGGAAACACCATATATTTT
once,TRBJ1-4,TRBD1,TRBV18,CASSPVQGQGNEKLFF,TGTGCCAGCTCACCAGTCCAGGGACAGGGGAATGAAAAACTGTTTTTT
NA,TRBJ2-1,TRBD2,TRBV4-3,CASRGGQAGYEQFF,TGCGCCAGCCGGGGGGGCCAAGCGGGATATGAGCAGTTCTTC
NA,TRBJ1-1,TRBD1,TRBV10-3,CAIRLDRGRGTEAFF,TGTGCCATCAGGTTAGACAGGGGACGAGGGACTGAAGCTTTCTTT
NA,TRBJ1-2,NA,TRBV7-8,CASSPPEEGYTF,TGTGCCAGCAGCCCCCCAGAAGAAGGCTACACCTTC
NA,TRBJ1-6,TRBD1,TRBV27,CASSLGQGINSPLHF,TGTGCCAGCAGTCTTGGACAGGGAATTAATTCACCCCTCCACTTT
NA,TRBJ2-3,TRBD2,TRBV7-9,CASSPRPSGGADTQYF,TGTGCCAGCAGCCCACGTCCTAGCGGGGGTGCAGATACGCAGTATTTT
once,TRBJ1-2,NA,TRBV5-1,CASSLAGENYGYTF,TGCGCCAGCAGCTTGGCGGGGGAAAACTATGGCTACACCTTC
NA,TRBJ1-4,TRBD1,TRBV7-8,CASSLTGAAEKLFF,TGTGCCAGCAGCTTGACAGGGGCAGCTGAAAAACTGTTTTTT
NA,TRBJ1-2,TRBD1,TRBV5-1,CASSPQGQQVSGYTF,TGCGCCAGCAGCCCCCAGGGACAGCAGGTCTCTGGCTACACCTTC
NA,TRBJ2-7,TRBD1,TRBV10-3,CAISGQGDTYEQYF,TGTGCCATCAGCGGACAGGGGGATACCTACGAGCAGTACTTC
NA,TRBJ1-6,TRBD1,TRBV7-9,CASSPWTGVKDNSPLHF,TGTGCCAGCAGCCCCTGGACAGGGGTTAAGGATAATTCACCCCTCCACTTT
NA,TRBJ2-7,TRBD1,TRBV29-1,CSVDVGGLRQGHEQYF,TGCAGCGTTGACGTCGGCGGGTTGCGACAGGGCCACGAGCAGTACTTC
NA,TRBJ1-2,TRBD1,TRBV4-3,CASSPRRDSQDGYTF,TGCGCCAGCAGCCCGCGGCGGGACAGCCAAGATGGCTACACCTTC
few,TRBJ2-1,NA,TRBV9,CASSYGNEQFF,TGTGCCAGCAGCTACGGCAATGAGCAGTTCTTC
NA,TRBJ1-1,NA,TRBV20-1,CSAFQNTEAFF,TGCAGTGCTTTTCAGAACACTGAAGCTTTCTTT
NA,TRBJ1-2,NA,TRBV27,CASRDYGYTF,TGTGCCAGCCGCGATTATGGCTACACCTTC
NA,TRBJ2-7,TRBD1,TRBV5-4,CASSRGPDRGTYEQYF,TGTGCCAGCAGCCGCGGGCCGGACAGGGGTACGTACGAGCAGTACTTC
NA,TRBJ1-4,TRBD1,TRBV2,CASSPRRTGGGEDLFF,TGTGCCAGCAGTCCGCGCCGGACAGGGGGCGGGGAAGACCTGTTTTTT
NA,TRBJ1-5,NA,TRBV4-1,CASSQAERGNGNQPQHF,TGCGCCAGCAGCCAAGCCGAACGGGGAAATGGCAATCAGCCCCAGCATTTT
once,TRBJ2-1,TRBD2,TRBV27,CASSPLEAGARSEQFF,TGTGCCAGCAGTCCCCTCGAAGCGGGGGCCCGCTCTGAGCAGTTCTTC
NA,TRBJ1-4,NA,TRBV5-1,CASSAGQTNEKLFF,TGCGCCAGCAGCGCCGGACAGACTAATGAAAAACTGTTTTTT
NA,TRBJ2-3,TRBD2,TRBV2,CASSYGTSGGGDTQYF,TGTGCCAGCAGCTACGGGACTAGCGGGGGGGGAGATACGCAGTATTTT
NA,TRBJ1-5,NA,TRBV28,CASSLRGNNQPQHF,TGTGCCAGCAGTTTGAGGGGGAACAATCAGCCCCAGCATTTT
NA,TRBJ1-3,TRBD1,TRBV6-5,CASRPTGAGNTIYF,TGTGCCAGCAGGCCGACAGGGGCTGGAAACACCATATATTTT
NA,TRBJ2-2,NA,TRBV2,CASSGLNTGELFF,TGTGCCAGCAGTGGACTGAACACCGGGGAGCTGTTTTTT
NA,TRBJ1-2,TRBD1,TRBV5-1,CASSLTGGNYGYTF,TGCGCCAGCAGCCTGACAGGGGGTAACTATGGCTACACCTTC
many,TRBJ2-5,TRBD2,TRBV5-4,CASSPGLAPDQYF,TGTGCCAGCAGCCCAGGACTAGCGCCTGACCAGTACTTC
NA,TRBJ1-5,TRBD1,TRBV2,CASSDPGQGRQPQHF,TGTGCCAGCAGCGACCCGGGACAGGGAAGGCAGCCCCAGCATTTT
NA,TRBJ1-2,NA,TRBV6-1,CASRERGVGSFGYTF,TGTGCCAGCAGAGAACGTGGAGTTGGTTCTTTCGGCTACACCTTC
NA,TRBJ2-3,TRBD2,TRBV7-8,CASSFLGTSGGADTQYF,TGTGCCAGCAGCTTCCTAGGGACTAGCGGGGGGGCAGATACGCAGTATTTT
NA,TRBJ2-5,NA,TRBV7-2,CASSPEGVVAAQETQYF,TGTGCCAGCAGCCCAGAGGGCGTCGTAGCGGCCCAAGAGACCCAGTACTTC
NA,TRBJ2-7,TRBD1,TRBV7-3,CASSHGQGDEQYF,TGTGCCAGCAGCCATGGACAGGGTGACGAGCAGTACTTC
once,TRBJ1-1,NA,TRBV7-2,CASSLAAGSNTEAFF,TGTGCCAGCAGCTTAGCTGCAGGGTCGAACACTGAAGCTTTCTTT
once,TRBJ2-7,NA,TRBV27,CASSLGRGLGVYEQYF,TGTGCCAGCAGTTTAGGGCGGGGGCTTGGGGTCTACGAGCAGTACTTC
NA,TRBJ2-1,NA,TRBV7-8,CASSLTGGSGNEQFF,TGTGCCAGCAGTCTAACGGGGGGCTCGGGGAATGAGCAGTTCTTC
NA,TRBJ2-3,TRBD2,TRBV2,CASRAGTSGGTSGVDTQYF,TGTGCCAGCAGGGCCGGGACTAGCGGGGGGACCTCAGGAGTAGATACGCAGTATTTT
NA,TRBJ1-3,TRBD1,TRBV14,CASSSLNRGLSGNTIYF,TGTGCCAGCAGCTCACTCAACAGGGGGCTAAGTGGAAACACCATATATTTT
NA,TRBJ2-7,NA,TRBV6-1,CASRPGLGAYEQYF,TGTGCCAGCAGACCGGGACTGGGGGCCTACGAGCAGTACTTC
many,TRBJ1-2,NA,TRBV25-1,CASSESAGYGYTF,TGTGCCAGCAGTGAATCGGCGGGATATGGCTACACCTTC
NA,TRBJ1-2,TRBD1,TRBV6-1,CASSEANRGRIYGYTF,TGTGCCAGCAGTGAAGCTAACAGGGGCCGTATCTATGGCTACACCTTC
NA,TRBJ2-2,TRBD2,TRBV29-1,CSVVGLAVTGELFF,TGCAGCGTTGTAGGTCTAGCGGTTACCGGGGAGCTGTTTTTT
NA,TRBJ2-3,TRBD1,TRBV6-5,CASSSRTGGADTQYF,TGTGCCAGCAGTTCCCGGACAGGGGGAGCAGATACGCAGTATTTT
once,TRBJ1-1,TRBD1,TRBV6-5,CASSPPTGSDTEAFF,TGTGCCAGCAGTCCTCCGACAGGGTCAGACACTGAAGCTTTCTTT
NA,TRBJ2-1,TRBD1,TRBV5-6,CASSLLPPGQGFHEQFF,TGTGCCAGCAGCCTTCTCCCCCCAGGACAGGGCTTTCATGAGCAGTTCTTC
NA,TRBJ2-2,TRBD1,TRBV28,CASSSGQGGTGELFF,TGTGCCAGCAGTTCAGGACAGGGAGGCACCGGGGAGCTGTTTTTT
NA,TRBJ1-5,NA,TRBV10-3,CAISESGGGPVQPQHF,TGTGCCATCAGTGAGTCAGGCGGAGGGCCTGTACAGCCCCAGCATTTT
NA,TRBJ2-2,TRBD2,TRBV7-2,CASSPRIAGGPGELFF,TGTGCCAGCAGCCCCCGCATAGCGGGGGGGCCCGGGGAGCTGTTTTTT
NA,TRBJ2-5,NA,TRBV6-6,CASTTGSYQYF,TGTGCCAGCACCACTGGGAGTTACCAGTACTTC